Below are 24 T cell receptor beta chains sequenced from a single sample in a study of PD-L1 blockade in urothelial cancer. This table comes from immunoSEQ multiplex PCR, and its TCRdb copy is limited to in-frame clones, with some not included. The sample lists some 100,000 clones; about nine tenths were seen once. Sample: PBMCs, taken around atezolizumab (anti-PD-L1) treatment. Receptors were obtained from a woman older than 75 with urothelial cancer.

The V call is TRBV5-1, the J call TRBJ2-1, with 8 bases fitting TRBD2. This CDR3 contains 14 residues. Germline V gene sequence: CDR1 SGHRS, CDR2 YFSETQ. Trimming removed 4 bases from V and 9 bases from J; junction bases left unmatched: 9. CDR3: CASSDGLAFGEQFF. DNA for the CDR3: TGCGCCAGCAGCGACGGACTAGCTTTCGGTGAGCAGTTCTTC.

V and J are TRBV30 and TRBJ1-4; possible D gene TRBD1, 5 bases. The germline gives CDR1 GTSNPN, CDR2 SVGIG (reference sequence). The V end was cut by 4 bases, the J end by 0 bases, with 12 bases between. The CDR3 covers 15 residues. DNA for the CDR3: TGTGCCTGGACCCCGGGGGGAGCAACTAATGAAAAACTGTTTTTT. Protein sequence: CAWTPGGATNEKLFF.

The chain combines TRBV7-2 with TRBJ1-3; no clear D gene. Trimming shortened V by 3 bases and J by 3 bases, and 3 bases separated the two germline ends. CDR1 is SGHTA and CDR2 is FQGNSA in the germline V gene. The CDR3 contains 12 residues. The DNA of the CDR3 is TGTGCCAGCAGCTTCAGTGGAAACACCATATATTTT. This sequence encodes CASSFSGNTIYF. Drawing the rest from reference TRBV7-2 and TRBJ1-3, the complete variable domain is GAGVSQSPSNKVTEKGKDVELRCDPISGHTALYWYRQSLGQGLEFLIYFQGNSAPDKSGLPSDRFSAERTGGSVSTLTIQRTQQEDSAVYLCASSFSGNTIYFGEGSWLTVV.

The chain joins TRBV6-5 to TRBJ2-7; 8 bases fit TRBD2. V was clipped by 4 bases and J by 7 bases; unmatched bases: 3. Germline CDR1 is MNHEY and CDR2 is SVGAGI. The CDR3 contains 12 residues. The CDR3 DNA sequence: TGTGCCAGCAGTTCTGTAGCGGGGGAGCAGTACTTC. Translating gives CASSSVAGEQYF.

The V call is TRBV6-1, the J call TRBJ2-4; a weak D match, TRBD2 (6 bases). V was shortened by 1 base and J by 7 bases, with 11 bases between the two germline ends. The CDR3 sequence is 14 residues long. In germline, CDR1 is MNHNS, CDR2 SASEGT. The CDR3 reads CASSEGGGTNIQYF. CDR3 sequence (DNA): TGTGCCAGCAGTGAAGGCGGAGGGACTAACATTCAGTACTTC.

This sequence joins TRBV6-4 and TRBJ2-7; TRBD1 might be the D (6 bases). Germline CDR1 MRHNA, CDR2 SNTAGT. This CDR3 comprises 13 residues. Trimming removed 3 bases at V and 3 bases at J, with 9 bases between. CDR3 in amino acids: CASSELQGYEQYF. In DNA form, the CDR3 reads TGTGCCAGCAGTGAATTACAGGGCTACGAGCAGTACTTC.

The CDR3 DNA follows: TGTGCCAGCAGCGCTTCCGGGACAGGCTACGAGCAGTACTTC. Its translation: CASSASGTGYEQYF. The rearrangement links TRBV5-6 to TRBJ2-7; 8 bases line up with TRBD1. Germline V gives CDR1 SGHDT, CDR2 YYEEEE. Trimming cost V 4 bases and J 3 bases; bases outside gene matches: 6. The CDR3 is made up of 14 amino acids.

This sequence joins TRBV27 and TRBJ1-2; D uncertain. CDR3 size: 16 residues. Looked up from germline, CDR1 is MNHEY and CDR2 is SMNVEV (reference sequence). Trimming cost V 5 bases and J 4 bases, with 20 bases left between them. CDR3 sequence: CASSPTPIRELYGYTF. CDR3 nucleotides: TGTGCCAGCAGTCCAACCCCCATCCGGGAGCTCTATGGCTACACCTTC.

This clone is a singleton in its sample. The chain recombines TRBV27 with TRBJ2-7, with 10 bases matching TRBD1. CDR1 and CDR2 (germline): MNHEY, SMNVEV (reference sequence). The ends lost 8 bases at V and 5 bases at J; junction bases unmatched: 12. The CDR3 loop spans 15 amino acids. The CDR3 reads CASQFLPGQGNEQYF. As DNA, the CDR3 is TGTGCCAGCCAATTTCTACCGGGACAGGGGAACGAGCAGTACTTC.

This rearrangement joins TRBV4-1 to TRBJ2-1; possible D gene TRBD2, 5 bases. Germline CDR1 reads MGHRA; CDR2 reads YSYEKL. This CDR3 has 16 residues. V dropped 2 bases and J dropped 2 bases, with 13 bases sitting between them. This CDR3 reads CASSQSKATTYNEQFF. The CDR3 nucleotides read TGCGCCAGCAGCCAATCCAAGGCGACTACCTACAATGAGCAGTTCTTC.

V is TRBV6-5 and J is TRBJ2-7; D not certain. V shed 8 bases and J shed 1 base, with 15 bases lying between them. Germline CDR1 MNHEY, CDR2 SVGAGI. CDR3 length: 14 amino acids. The CDR3 loop is CASQSQLGSYEQYF. CDR3 bases: TGTGCCAGCCAGTCCCAGCTAGGTTCCTACGAGCAGTACTTC.

The rearrangement uses TRBV28 and TRBJ1-5; the D gene is possibly TRBD1 (5 bases). The CDR3 runs 12 residues. V lost 10 bases and J 6 bases, leaving 13 bases between the germline ends. Germline V gene data show CDR1 as MDHEN and CDR2 as SYDVKM. CDR3 amino acids: CATAGPLQPQHF. The CDR3 DNA is TGTGCCACCGCAGGGCCCCTTCAGCCCCAGCATTTT.

The chain has TRBV10-1 and TRBJ2-7, with a possible D match to TRBD2 (5 bases). Trimming removed 3 bases from V and 2 bases from J, with 11 bases in between. Germline V gene sequence: CDR1 WNHNN, CDR2 SYGVQD (reference sequence). This CDR3 is built from 14 residues. The CDR3 reads CASSDEGLTYEQYF. The CDR3 coding sequence is TGCGCCAGCAGTGATGAGGGATTGACCTACGAGCAGTACTTC.

This clone has only one observation. The J gene is TRBJ2-4, the V gene TRBV27, with D possibly TRBD1 on 5 matching bases. The germline V and J ends were trimmed by 4 bases and 0 bases, with 10 bases remaining between them. The CDR3 runs to 15 residues. From germline, CDR1 is MNHEY and CDR2 SMNVEV (reference sequence). The CDR3 reads CASSSQGIAKNIQYF. CDR3 bases: TGTGCCAGCAGTTCCCAGGGAATAGCCAAAAACATTCAGTACTTC.

The V and J genes are TRBV27 and TRBJ1-5; D might be TRBD1 (5 bases). V was clipped by 6 bases and J by 4 bases, with 16 bases between them. The germline gives CDR1 MNHEY, CDR2 SMNVEV (reference sequence). This CDR3 comprises 15 residues. The CDR3 loop reads CASSSLGAGNQPQHF. DNA of the CDR3: TGTGCCAGCAGCTCCCTTGGGGCAGGGAATCAGCCCCAGCATTTT.

This clone was counted once. The chain's CDR3 is CASSQDRNEQFF. CDR3 nucleotides: TGTGCCAGCAGCCAAGATCGGAATGAGCAGTTCTTC. The rearrangement uses TRBV4-2 and TRBJ2-1; no reliable D call. Germline CDR1 and CDR2: LGHNA and YNFKEQ. Trimming pared 0 bases from V and 7 bases from J, leaving 4 bases between. The CDR3 totals 12 residues.

The V call is TRBV7-9, the J call TRBJ2-1, with D maybe TRBD2 (5 bases). The CDR3 covers 12 residues. Germline V gene sequence: CDR1 SEHNR, CDR2 FQNEAQ (reference sequence). V lost 5 bases and J 8 bases, leaving 10 bases between the germline ends. In nucleotides, the CDR3 is TGTGCCAGCAGCCTACTAGTAGATGAGCAGTTCTTC. Translated, it gives CASSLLVDEQFF.

This clone has a single count. V usage is TRBV28 and J usage is TRBJ2-1, with 7 positions matching TRBD2. The germline V gene has CDR1 MDHEN and CDR2 SYDVKM. Losses at the gene ends were 5 bases for V and 9 bases for J; bases not matched to a gene: 10. The CDR3 consists of 14 residues. DNA for the CDR3: TGTGCCAGCAGTCCCAGCGGGATAACTCTTGAGCAGTTCTTC. Translated, it gives CASSPSGITLEQFF. Looking up the rest from reference TRBV28 and TRBJ2-1 gives the full variable domain: DVKVTQSSRYLVKRTGEKVFLECVQDMDHENMFWYRQDPGLGLRLIYFSYDVKMKEKGDIPEGYSVSREKKERFSLILESASTNQTSMYLCASSPSGITLEQFFGPGTRLTVL.

To note about this clone: At one end the junction does not follow the germline gene, possibly because of a read error. The V call is TRBV18, the J call TRBJ2-2; TRBD1 matches at 9 bases. The CDR3 contains 15 residues. The germline gives CDR1 KGHSH, CDR2 LQKENI. The CDR3 loop reads CASSQGTGITRELFF. The CDR3 DNA follows: TGTGCCAGCTCACAGGGGACAGGGATCACCAGGGAGCTGTTTTTT.

The chain couples TRBV10-3 to TRBJ2-1; D gene uncertain. The CDR3 is made up of 14 amino acids. V lost 5 bases and J 0 bases, leaving 8 bases between the germline ends. Germline V lookup: CDR1 ENHRY, CDR2 SYGVKD. In DNA, the CDR3 is TGTGCCATCAGTATTAATCCCTCCTACAATGAGCAGTTCTTC. Residues: CAISINPSYNEQFF.

V and J are TRBV27 and TRBJ1-5; D might be TRBD1 (6 bases). V lost 6 bases and J 3 bases, leaving 21 bases between the germline ends. Germline V gene data show CDR1 as MNHEY and CDR2 as SMNVEV (reference sequence). The CDR3 has 17 residues. The CDR3: CASSPAGTQPFNQPQHF. The DNA for the CDR3 is TGTGCCAGCAGCCCAGCTGGGACACAACCCTTCAATCAGCCCCAGCATTTT.

V gene TRBV9 combines with J gene TRBJ1-2; TRBD1 is a possible D gene (5 bases). V was clipped by 3 bases and J by 6 bases, with 24 bases between them. CDR1 and CDR2 from the germline V gene are SGDLS and YYNGEE. The CDR3 length is 17 residues. The CDR3, as DNA: TGTGCCAGCAGCGGGGCGGTCCGGGGCAGGGACTTTCATGGCTACACCTTC. It translates to CASSGAVRGRDFHGYTF.

V and J are TRBV27 and TRBJ2-5; D unresolved. The CDR3 is 13 residues long. Germline-derived CDR1 and CDR2 are MNHEY and SMNVEV (reference sequence). Between the trimmed V and J ends, which lost 9 bases and 0 bases, there was a span of 11 bases. This chain's CDR3 is CASLSRYQETQYF. CDR3 sequence (DNA): TGTGCCAGTCTTTCGAGGTACCAAGAGACCCAGTACTTC.

The chain combines TRBV7-6 with TRBJ1-2; the match to TRBD1 covers 7 bases. This CDR3 is 14 amino acids long. J gave up 4 bases and V 1 base, and 3 bases lay outside the gene matches. Germline CDR1 and CDR2: SGHVS and FNYEAQ. Written as DNA, the CDR3 is TGTGCCAGCAGCTTAGATGCAGGGGGCTATGGCTACACCTTC. It specifies CASSLDAGGYGYTF.